This T cell receptor (beta chain) was identified in a study of T cells in Graves' hyperthyroidism and ophthalmopathy. Study findings and constraints: Most thyroid clonotypes expanded above 0.001 appeared in blood too.

A word on this clonotype: The antigen is undetermined. A read error may account for a junction end that differs from germline.

Researchers amplified the TCR beta CDR3 regions from RNA transcripts. The TCR CDR3 was amplified in a first-round RT-PCR using the HTBI primer set. From the multiplex PCR reads, TCRdb called clonotypes with MiXCR, one entry per CDR3 protein. Of about 620,000 distinct CDR3 sequences listed, about 17% are singletons. Graves' hyperthyroidism was deemed stable absent ophthalmopathy progression within 18 months. Uncontrolled infection, other autoimmune disease, pregnancy or lactation led to exclusion. The sequence came from a woman in her twenties or thirties with Graves' hyperthyroidism. The sample consisted of blood.

The CDR3 DNA follows: TGTGCCTCCCCGGGAAATATAGCGGGAGACTCCTACATTGAGCAGTTCTTC. This encodes CASPGNIAGDSYIEQFF. The gene calls are TRBV30 and TRBJ2-1; TRBD2 aligns across 9 bases. Germline CDR1 and CDR2: GTSNPN and SVGIG (reference sequence). This CDR3 comprises 17 residues.